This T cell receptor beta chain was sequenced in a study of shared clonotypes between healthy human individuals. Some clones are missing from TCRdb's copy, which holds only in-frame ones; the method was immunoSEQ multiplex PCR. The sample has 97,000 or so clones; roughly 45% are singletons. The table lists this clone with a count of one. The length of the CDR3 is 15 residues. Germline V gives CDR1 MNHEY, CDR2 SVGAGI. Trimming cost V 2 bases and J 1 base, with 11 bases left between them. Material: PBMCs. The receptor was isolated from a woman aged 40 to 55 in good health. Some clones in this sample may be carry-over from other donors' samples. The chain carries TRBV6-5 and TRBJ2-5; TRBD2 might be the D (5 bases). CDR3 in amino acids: CASSYGVGIQETQYF. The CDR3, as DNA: TGTGCCAGCAGTTACGGGGTCGGGATCCAAGAGACCCAGTACTTC.